What follows are 17 T cell receptor beta chains derived from one specimen sequenced in a study of early stage breast cancer tumors. Some clones are missing from TCRdb's copy, which holds only in-frame ones; the method was immunoSEQ multiplex PCR. The repertoire holds 25,000 to 35,000 clones, with 80% as singletons. Material for sequencing was blood. Every receptor here comes from a person aged 55 to 75 with breast cancer.

The gene calls are TRBV5-1 and TRBJ1-2; 12 bases align to TRBD1. The CDR3 runs 15 residues. With 4 bases clipped from V and 4 bases from J, the junction kept 5 bases outside the gene matches. CDR1 is SGHRS and CDR2 is YFSETQ in the germline V gene. The CDR3 nucleotides are TGCGCCAGCAGCGGGACAGGGGGCGACGGCTATGGCTACACCTTC. It specifies CASSGTGGDGYGYTF.

The rearrangement uses TRBV6-5 and TRBJ2-5, with 7 bases lining up with TRBD1. V dropped 5 bases and J dropped 5; count of bases not matched to a gene: 11. Looked up from germline, CDR1 is MNHEY and CDR2 is SVGAGI. The CDR3 spans 15 residues. CDR3 residues: CASSAPTTGRETQYF. The DNA of the CDR3 is TGTGCCAGCAGTGCACCAACGACAGGGCGTGAGACCCAGTACTTC.

This sequence joins TRBV11-3 and TRBJ2-7; tentative D call: TRBD2 (6 bases). This CDR3 has 15 residues. Germline V gives CDR1 SGHNT, CDR2 YENEEA. V was shortened by 5 bases and J by 4 bases, with 18 bases between the two germline ends. The CDR3 loop is CASSAGTAASYEQYF. The CDR3 DNA is TGTGCCAGCAGCGCCGGGACTGCGGCATCGTACGAGCAGTACTTC.

The rearrangement joins TRBV27 to TRBJ1-5; 9 nucleotides match TRBD1. J lost 4 bases, V lost 8 bases, and 9 bases had no gene match. This CDR3 has 15 amino acids. The germline V gene encodes CDR1 MNHEY and CDR2 SMNVEV (reference sequence). The CDR3 DNA reads TGTGCCAGCGCCTGGGGACAGGGAGGAAATCAGCCCCAGCATTTT. Its translation is CASAWGQGGNQPQHF.

The V call is TRBV7-9, the J call TRBJ2-3; unclear D gene. The CDR3 extends over 17 amino acids. V dropped 5 bases and J dropped 6 bases, with 24 bases sitting between them. The germline V gene encodes CDR1 SEHNR and CDR2 FQNEAQ (reference sequence). CDR3 sequence reads: CASSVTVDFMVEDTQYF. Here the CDR3 DNA reads TGTGCCAGCAGCGTAACCGTCGACTTCATGGTCGAGGATACGCAGTATTTT.

The rearrangement joins TRBV27 to TRBJ2-7; 8 bases map to TRBD2. CDR3 length: 15 residues. Trimming at V came to 4 bases and at J to 2 bases, leaving 7 bases not matched to a gene. Germline assignment: CDR1 MNHEY and CDR2 SMNVEV (reference sequence). In DNA, the CDR3 is TGTGCCAGCAGTTCGGGGGGGGTAGGAACCTACGAGCAGTACTTC. This gives the protein CASSSGGVGTYEQYF.

CDR3 sequence reads: CASSQRGMSYEQYF. The CDR3 DNA reads as TGTGCCAGCTCACAGAGGGGGATGAGCTACGAGCAGTACTTC. The chain employs TRBV18 and TRBJ2-7, with a tentative D call TRBD1 (6 bases). CDR1 is KGHSH, CDR2 LQKENI, per germline. The V gene lost 4 bases and the J gene lost 3 bases, with 13 bases spanning the gap. This CDR3 contains 14 residues.

This clone was observed once. V is TRBV28 and J is TRBJ2-5; 9 bases map to TRBD2. Per germline, CDR1 MDHEN and CDR2 SYDVKM. Trimming at V came to 5 bases and at J to 3 bases, leaving 13 bases not matched to a gene. The CDR3 loop spans 17 amino acids. The CDR3 region is CASSPLRTSASEETQYF. CDR3 bases: TGTGCCAGCAGTCCCCTTCGGACTAGCGCGTCAGAAGAGACCCAGTACTTC.

The genes are TRBV15 and TRBJ2-7; 7 bases line up with TRBD2. With V trimmed by 3 bases and J by 2 bases, 4 bases remained unmatched. The germline gives CDR1 LNHNV, CDR2 YYDKDF (reference sequence). The CDR3 spans 14 residues. The CDR3, as DNA: TGTGCCACCAGCAGCCCGGGAGGACCCTACGAGCAGTACTTC. This translates into CATSSPGGPYEQYF.

The chain combines TRBV11-2 with TRBJ1-4, with 7 bases identical to TRBD1. The V and J ends lost 6 bases and 8 bases, in that order; junction bases with no gene match: 9. From germline, CDR1 is SGHAT and CDR2 FQNNGV. This CDR3 spans 14 amino acids. The CDR3 DNA is TGTGCCAGCAGAGACAGGGCAGTCGGAGAAAAACTGTTTTTT. As protein: CASRDRAVGEKLFF.

A single count supports this clone. The V and J genes are TRBV11-1 and TRBJ1-4; possible D gene TRBD1, 5 bases. The V gene lost 5 bases and the J gene lost 8 bases, with 9 bases spanning the gap. The CDR3 loop spans 12 amino acids. Germline CDR1 is SGHAT and CDR2 is FQDESV (reference sequence). CDR3 DNA: TGTGCCAGCAGCCCAGGGAACGAAAAACTGTTTTTT. It translates to CASSPGNEKLFF.

Worth noting for this clone: One end of the junction fails to match germline, which may point to a read error. The rearrangement uses TRBV7-7 and TRBJ1-1, with D hard to call. The germline gives CDR1 SSHAT, CDR2 FNYEAQ (reference sequence). This CDR3 has 15 amino acids. For the CDR3, the DNA is TGTGCTAGCAGCTCCTGGGAAGGGCGGGGAACTGAAGCTTTCTTT. Encoded protein: CASSSWEGRGTEAFF.

This clone was recorded only once. V usage is TRBV7-8 and J usage is TRBJ2-2; 11 nucleotides match TRBD2. The CDR3 loop spans 15 amino acids. From germline, CDR1 is SGHVS and CDR2 FQNEAQ. J gave up 9 bases and V 1 base, and 4 bases lay outside the gene matches. The CDR3: CASSLGTSGRRELFF. The CDR3 nucleotides are TGTGCCAGCAGCTTAGGGACTAGCGGGCGTCGGGAGCTGTTTTTT.

This clone was seen only a few times. The chain joins TRBV6-6 to TRBJ1-5; 11 bases fit TRBD1. This CDR3 is 15 amino acids long. Losses at the gene ends were 8 bases for V and 6 bases for J; bases not matched to a gene: 9. Per the germline V gene, CDR1 is MNHNY and CDR2 is SVGAGI (reference sequence). For the CDR3, the DNA is TGTGCCAGCGGGCAGGACAGGGGGCGCATTCAGCCCCAGCATTTT. It encodes CASGQDRGRIQPQHF.

The V and J genes are TRBV2 and TRBJ1-5, with D tentatively TRBD1 (6 bases). V was shortened by 7 bases and J by 5 bases, with 9 bases between the two germline ends. From germline, CDR1 is SNHLY and CDR2 FYNNEI. This CDR3 contains 12 residues. CDR3 nucleotides: TGTGCCAGCAACCGACAGGATCAGCCCCAGCATTTT. The encoded protein is CASNRQDQPQHF.

The chain combines TRBV6-5 with TRBJ1-4; perhaps TRBD1 as D (6 bases). This CDR3 is 15 amino acids long. Trimming stripped 0 bases from V and 5 bases from J, with 10 bases between. Germline V lookup: CDR1 MNHEY, CDR2 SVGAGI. DNA of the CDR3: TGTGCCAGCAGTTACTCGATCACAGGGAATGAAAAACTGTTTTTT. Residues: CASSYSITGNEKLFF.

The V call is TRBV30, the J call TRBJ1-3, with a possible D match to TRBD1 (5 bases). Per germline, CDR1 GTSNPN and CDR2 SVGIG (reference sequence). The CDR3 is 15 residues long. V lost 0 bases to trimming and J lost 6 bases, with 15 bases between them. The CDR3 region has the DNA TGTGCCTGGAGTGTGTGGGGGGGATTGGCAAACACCATATATTTT. Protein sequence: CAWSVWGGLANTIYF.